These T cell receptor beta chains were read from a single sample in a study of CD4 T cells in relation to SARS-CoV-2 and coronaviruses. The repertoire was sequenced with immunoSEQ multiplex PCR; TCRdb's copy has only in-frame clones and lacks some. The data show 25,000 to 35,000 clones, about 80% seen once. Their target antigens are unknown. Sequences were obtained from CD4+ T cells from PBMCs, cultured in vitro. These receptors were taken from a human donor in good health. The CDR3 runs from the conserved cysteine through the conserved F or W. D genes are given only for firm matches. Clone size is stated in some rows and not others, as once, few, many or a class when expanded.

d_call j_call cdr3_length v_call clone_size cdr3_nt cdr3_aa
. TRBJ1-1 14 TRBV27 . TGTGCCAGCAGACATAGGTCAGGGAACACTGAAGCTTTCTTT CASRHRSGNTEAFF
TRBD2 TRBJ2-5 17 TRBV4-3 . TGCGCCAGCAGCCAAGAATTGGGAGGGAGGGCGGGGGAGACCCAGTACTTC CASSQELGGRAGETQYF
. TRBJ1-5 15 TRBV6-5 once TGTGCCAGCAGTTACAAACCAAACGAGGGGCAGCCCCAGCATTTT CASSYKPNEGQPQHF
. TRBJ2-6 13 TRBV10-1 few TGCGCCAGCAGTGAAGCTGGGGCCAACGTCCTGACTTTC CASSEAGANVLTF
. TRBJ2-7 15 TRBV5-1 few TGCGCCAGCAGCTTGGCCCTCCCTGGCGACGACGAGCAGTACTTC CASSLALPGDDEQYF
TRBD2 TRBJ2-5 17 TRBV2 . TGTGCCAGCAGGGGGCTTGTCGCTAGCGGGGGGGGAGAGACCCAGTACTTC CASRGLVASGGGETQYF
. TRBJ2-7 16 TRBV12-2 . TGTGCAAGTCGCTTAGGGACTAGCGGGGGACACTACGAGCAGTACTTC CASRLGTSGGHYEQYF
. TRBJ2-7 14 TRBV6-1 . TGTGCCAGCAGTGAAAGTTTCAAGTCCTACGAGCAGTACTTC CASSESFKSYEQYF
. TRBJ1-1 13 TRBV5-4 . TGTGCCAGCAGCTTGGACACGAAGGGGGGAGCTTTCTTT CASSLDTKGGAFF
TRBD2 TRBJ2-6 17 TRBV7-3 once TGTGCCAGCAGCCCGGGACTATCGCGCTCTGGGGCCAACGTCCTGACTTTC CASSPGLSRSGANVLTF
. TRBJ2-5 13 TRBV19 . TGTGCCAGTAGTATAGGGAACCAAGAGACCCAGTACTTC CASSIGNQETQYF
TRBD1 TRBJ1-4 16 TRBV5-4 . TGTGCCAGCAGCCCCCAAGCCGGGACAGGTTTGGAAAAACTGTTTTTT CASSPQAGTGLEKLFF
. TRBJ1-5 14 TRBV5-8 few TGTGCCAGCAGCTTGGTGGGGGGGCATCAGCCCCAGCATTTT CASSLVGGHQPQHF
TRBD2 TRBJ2-1 15 TRBV7-2 . TGTGCCAGCAGCCTGGGACTAGCGGGAGATAATGAGCAGTTCTTC CASSLGLAGDNEQFF
. TRBJ1-1 13 TRBV27 few TGTGCCAGCAGTTTACGCAGGACCACTGAAGCTTTCTTT CASSLRRTTEAFF
. TRBJ2-1 14 TRBV19 . TGTGCCAGTGGATACTCGAGCTCCTACAATGAGCAGTTCTTC CASGYSSSYNEQFF
TRBD2 TRBJ2-1 15 TRBV5-1 . TGCGCCAGCAGCTCACTAGCGGGGAGCGACAATGAGCAGTTCTTC CASSSLAGSDNEQFF
. TRBJ1-2 11 TRBV6-1 . TGTGCCAGCAGTGAAGCTTGGGGCTACACCTTC CASSEAWGYTF
. TRBJ2-6 17 TRBV3-1/TRBV3-2 . TGTGCCAGCAGCCCTGGACTTGCCTCCTCTGGGGCCAACGTCCTGACTTTC CASSPGLASSGANVLTF
. TRBJ2-4 14 TRBV6-6 . TGTGCCAGCAGTTACTCAGGGCCCAAAAACATTCAGTACTTC CASSYSGPKNIQYF
. TRBJ1-1 14 TRBV5-1 . TGCGCCAGCAGCTCGGAGGTGATGAACACTGAAGCTTTCTTT CASSSEVMNTEAFF
. TRBJ1-6 13 TRBV6-6 few TGTGCCAGCAGAGATGGTTGGAATTCACCCCTCCACTTT CASRDGWNSPLHF
. TRBJ2-2 17 TRBV9 once TGTGCCAGCAGCGTAGGGGGGGGCAGCAGAAACACCGGGGAGCTGTTTTTT CASSVGGGSRNTGELFF
. TRBJ2-3 14 TRBV7-2 . TGTGCCAGCAGCTTGGGGATGCTCACAGATACGCAGTATTTT CASSLGMLTDTQYF
TRBD1 TRBJ1-5 15 TRBV7-2 . TGTGCCAGCAGCCCGGGGGGACAGGGAGGTCAGCCCCAGCATTTT CASSPGGQGGQPQHF
. TRBJ1-5 14 TRBV21-1 . TGTGCCAGCAGCTTTCGGGGGACGGAGCAGCCCCAGCATTTT CASSFRGTEQPQHF
TRBD1 TRBJ1-2 14 TRBV18 . TGTGCCAGCTCACATGACAGGGGGGGCTATGGCTACACCTTC CASSHDRGGYGYTF
. TRBJ1-5 15 TRBV19 . TGTGCCAGTAATCATCGGACGGTTAGCAATCAGCCCCAGCATTTT CASNHRTVSNQPQHF
TRBD2 TRBJ2-3 14 TRBV11-2 . TGTGCCAGCACCGTTAGCGGGGGGGAGGCTACGCAGTATTTT CASTVSGGEATQYF
. TRBJ1-2 12 TRBV30 . TGTGCCTGGAGTGTTACGGTCTATGGCTACACCTTC CAWSVTVYGYTF
. TRBJ2-1 15 TRBV6-5 . TGTGCCAGCAGTTACAGCGCGAGCTCCTACAATGAGCAGTTCTTC CASSYSASSYNEQFF
TRBD1 TRBJ2-7 16 TRBV5-1 . TGCGCCAGCAGCGGACTGGGACAGGGTGGCTCCTACGAGCAGTACTTC CASSGLGQGGSYEQYF
. TRBJ2-5 13 TRBV7-2 . TGTGCCAGCAGCTCCCGAGTCCAAGAGACCCAGTACTTC CASSSRVQETQYF
TRBD1 TRBJ2-2 16 TRBV19 . TGTGCCAGTAGTATGACAGGGGCGCCTGGCACCGGGGAGCTGTTTTTT CASSMTGAPGTGELFF
. TRBJ2-1 16 TRBV4-3 . TGCGCCAGCAGCCAAGAGTGGCCAGGGAACAACAATGAGCAGTTCTTC CASSQEWPGNNNEQFF